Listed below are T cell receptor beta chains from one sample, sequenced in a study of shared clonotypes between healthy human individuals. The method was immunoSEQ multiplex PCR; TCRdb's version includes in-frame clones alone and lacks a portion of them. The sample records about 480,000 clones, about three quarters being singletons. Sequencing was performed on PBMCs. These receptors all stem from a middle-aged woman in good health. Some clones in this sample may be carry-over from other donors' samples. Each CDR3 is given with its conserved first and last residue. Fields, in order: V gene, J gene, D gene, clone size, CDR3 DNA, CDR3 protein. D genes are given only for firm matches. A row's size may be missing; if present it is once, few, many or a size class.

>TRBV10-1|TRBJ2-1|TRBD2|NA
TGCGCCAGCAGTGAGCGTGGGACTAGCTCCCTCCATGAGCAGTTCTTC
CASSERGTSSLHEQFF
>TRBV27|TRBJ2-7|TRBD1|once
TGTGCCAGCAGTGGACAGGGGGCGTGGGAGCAGTACTTC
CASSGQGAWEQYF
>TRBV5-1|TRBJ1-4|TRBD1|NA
TGCGCCAGCAGCTACAGGGGAGGGGAGGAAAAACTGTTTTTT
CASSYRGGEEKLFF
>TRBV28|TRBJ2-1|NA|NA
TGTGCCAGCAGAAACGGGGGCATGATTTACAATGAGCAGTTCTTC
CASRNGGMIYNEQFF
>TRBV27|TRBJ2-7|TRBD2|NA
TGTGCCAGCAGTTTGGGGAGGCTAGCGGGAGTCCCCTACGAGCAGTACTTC
CASSLGRLAGVPYEQYF
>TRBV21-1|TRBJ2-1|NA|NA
TGTGCCAGCATCCGTAGCGGGAGGGCCAGCTACAATGAGCAGTTCTTC
CASIRSGRASYNEQFF
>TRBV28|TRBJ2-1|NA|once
TGTGCCAGCAGTCCTCCGAGGGCCAGTTCCAATGAGCAGTTCTTC
CASSPPRASSNEQFF
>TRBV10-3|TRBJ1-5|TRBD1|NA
TGTGCCATCAGTGAAACAGGGACAGGGGGCAATCAGCCCCAGCATTTT
CAISETGTGGNQPQHF
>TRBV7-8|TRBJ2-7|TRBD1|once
TGTGCCAGCAGCTCACAGGGGATCCCCTACGAGCAGTACTTC
CASSSQGIPYEQYF
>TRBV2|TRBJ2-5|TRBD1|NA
TGTGCCAGCAGTGGACAGGGGCTGGTTGAGACCCAGTACTTC
CASSGQGLVETQYF